What follows is one T cell receptor beta chain and its context. This may stem from a read error, because a much larger clone lies one nucleotide away. Alongside a J-beta primer mix, a sample-barcoded 5' primer served in a second PCR lasting roughly 6 to 11 cycles. MiXCR was run by TCRdb on the 5' RACE reads, yielding one entry per CDR3 protein. The sample carries about 1.7 million distinct CDR3 sequences, roughly 27% recorded once. In germline, CDR1 is SQVTM, CDR2 ANQGSEA. The CDR3 runs 12 residues. The junction had 3 bases not matched to a gene; V was cut back by 5 bases and J by 5 bases. This record comes from a study of blood T cells in healthy people across ages.

This chain uses TRBV29-1 with TRBJ2-4, with TRBD1 matching 7 bases. The specimen sequenced was blood. The sequence was collected from a woman aged 30 to 39 in good health. For the CDR3, the DNA is TGCAGCGTTAGACAGGGAGAAAACATTCAGTACTTC. Its protein product is CSVRQGENIQYF.